Reported below is one T cell receptor (beta chain). This CDR3 has 17 residues. Germline V gene data show CDR1 as KGHSH and CDR2 as LQKENI. With 4 bases removed from V and 3 bases from J, the gap between germline ends came to 18 bases. As originally analysed: Quantification of nucleated cells was approximated via reference gene primer amplification. Using immunoSEQ multiplex PCR, the repertoire was profiled, and TCRdb retains in-frame clones only, with some absent. Clone size and the V and J calls come from that table; the DNA yielded D and trimming. This repertoire shows some 51,000 clones, 91% found once; its top ten account for 3% to 4%. These data come from a study of blood T cell repertoires in COVID-19. Whole-study context: The United States, Italy and Spain provided the acute and convalescent COVID-19 samples.

Sequences were obtained from peripheral blood. This sequence originates from a man aged 45-65 years with acute or convalescent COVID-19. The chain combines TRBV18 with TRBJ1-4, with TRBD1 as a possible D gene (5 bases). CDR3 protein: CASSLANPQVPNEKLFF. As DNA, the CDR3 is TGTGCCAGCTCACTGGCAAACCCACAGGTCCCTAATGAAAAACTGTTTTTT.